Detailed here is one T cell receptor (beta chain). Antigen unknown. These data originate in a study of T-cell reconstitution after alpha-beta-depleted transplantation in children. General study points: From newly produced T cells came most of the T-cell counts and diversity one year after transplant. After transplant, at about two months, alpha-beta T cells were reportedly derived from several hundred expanded graft clones.

TCRbeta library construction was performed incorporating unique molecular identifiers. TCRdb fed the PCR reads into MiXCR, producing one record per CDR3 protein. The sample records 130,000 to 150,000 distinct CDR3 sequences, about 9% being singletons. Germline V gene data show CDR1 as SGHNT and CDR2 as YYREEE (reference sequence). V was cut by 0 bases and J by 2 bases, with 7 bases left in between. The CDR3 runs to 14 residues. The chain employs TRBV5-4 and TRBJ2-3, with D uncertain. This clonotype originated in a female patient between 2 and 10 years old who had a stem cell transplant for congenital amegakaryocytic thrombocytopenia, so the T cells may come from the graft donor. This specimen consisted of PBMCs, mostly from graft donor cells, obtained 180 days after TCRalphabeta/CD19-depleted stem cell transplant. CDR3 in amino acids: CASSLDLNTDTQYF. CDR3 coding DNA: TGTGCCAGCAGCTTGGACCTAAACACAGATACGCAGTATTTT. The entire variable domain, with the rest obtained from reference TRBV5-4 and TRBJ2-3, is as follows: ETGVTQSPTHLIKTRGQQVTLRCSSQSGHNTVSWYQQALGQGPQFIFQYYREEENGRGNFPPRFSGLQFPNYSSELNVNALELDDSALYLCASSLDLNTDTQYFGPGTRLTVL.